This paragraph reports one T cell receptor beta chain. Its antigen is undetermined. CDR1 KGHSH and CDR2 LQKENI come from the germline V gene. This CDR3 has 18 amino acids. V shed 5 bases and J shed 0 bases, with 23 bases lying between them. This entry is derived from a study of response to subunit inactivated influenza vaccine. Study-level points and caveats: The authors offered the suggestion that each seasonal influenza vaccination recruits few new T cells.

TCRdb passed the RT-PCR reads through MiXCR, listing each CDR3 protein once. The sample yields 500,000 to 750,000 distinct CDR3 sequences, 12% to 15% seen once. J is TRBJ2-7 and V is TRBV18, with D tentatively TRBD1 (5 bases). The receptor was isolated from a man aged 50 or older who received an inactivated influenza vaccine. The sample consisted of PBMCs from blood, taken 12 days after vaccination. The CDR3 nucleotides are TGTGCCAGCTCAACCCCATTTCCCGAGACAGAGTACTCCTACGAGCAGTACTTC. This gives the protein CASSTPFPETEYSYEQYF. Full variable domain (missing parts from reference TRBV18 and TRBJ2-7): NAGVMQNPRHLVRRRGQEARLRCSPMKGHSHVYWYRQLPEEGLKFMVYLQKENIIDESGMPKERFSAEFPKEGPSILRIQQVVRGDSAAYFCASSTPFPETEYSYEQYFGPGTRLTVT.